This entry features one T cell receptor (beta chain) sequence. The assay was immunoSEQ multiplex PCR, and TCRdb's table has in-frame clones only and misses some. Among 110,000 or so clones listed, almost 90% were seen once. The sample belongs to a study of glioma-infiltrating T cells after dendritic cell vaccination. Study-wide background: Autologous tumor lysate-pulsed dendritic cell vaccination was given between the early 2000s and the early 2010s.

This CDR3 region has 17 residues. Per germline, CDR1 SGHRS and CDR2 YFSETQ. The ends lost 3 bases at V and 1 base at J; junction bases unmatched: 9. The time point denotes: after dendritic cell vaccination, including at tumor progression/relapse. The receptor was derived from a human donor with glioblastoma. The gene calls are TRBV5-1 and TRBJ2-3, with 9 positions matching TRBD2. Sequencing used blood, obtained after dendritic cell vaccination. In nucleotides, the CDR3 is TGCGCCAGCAGCTCGACTTCCGCTAGCGGGGGCACAGATACGCAGTATTTT. It encodes CASSSTSASGGTDTQYF.